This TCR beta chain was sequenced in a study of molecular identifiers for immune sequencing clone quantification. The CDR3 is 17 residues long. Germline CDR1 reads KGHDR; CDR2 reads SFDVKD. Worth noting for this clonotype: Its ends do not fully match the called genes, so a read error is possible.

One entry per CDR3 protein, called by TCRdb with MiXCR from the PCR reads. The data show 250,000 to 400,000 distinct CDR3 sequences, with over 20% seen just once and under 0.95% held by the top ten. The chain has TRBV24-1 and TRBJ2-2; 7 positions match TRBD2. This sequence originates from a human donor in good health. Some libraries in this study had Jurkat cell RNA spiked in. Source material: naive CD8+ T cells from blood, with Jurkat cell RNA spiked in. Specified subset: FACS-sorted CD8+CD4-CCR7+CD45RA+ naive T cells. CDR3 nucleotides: TGTTCCACCAGTGATTTATTTCCTAGCGGGAACACCGGGGAGCTGTTTTTT. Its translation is CSTSDLFPSGNTGELFF.